A selection of T cell receptor beta chains follows, all from one sample in a study of T cells after yellow fever vaccination. TCRdb re-derived calls from the 5' RACE reads in MiXCR, one entry per CDR3 protein. The sample contains more than 450,000 distinct CDR3 sequences, 21% of which appear only once. The material was PBMCs, obtained around 3 weeks after the first yellow fever vaccination. These receptors all stem from a man younger than 30 who received the YFV17D yellow fever vaccine. The CDR3 runs from the conserved cysteine through the conserved F or W. A D gene is named only where the DNA matches it firmly. Not every row has a clone size; where given, it reads once, few, many or a size class.

v_call	j_call	d_call	clone_size	cdr3_nt	cdr3_aa
TRBV30	TRBJ2-5	TRBD2	NA	TGTGCCTGGAGGGGGGAGGGCGGAGAGACCCAGTACTTC	CAWRGEGGETQYF
TRBV10-2	TRBJ2-6	NA	NA	TGCGCCAGCAGTGGGCAGGGTGGGGCCAACGTCCTGACTTTC	CASSGQGGANVLTF
TRBV12-5	TRBJ2-2	TRBD1	NA	TGTGCTAGTGGATCGGGACAGGGATCCACCGGGGAGCTGTTTTTT	CASGSGQGSTGELFF
TRBV5-1	TRBJ2-5	NA	medium-sized	TGTGCCAGCAGCTCACAAGAGACCCAGTACTTC	CASSSQETQYF
TRBV4-3	TRBJ2-4	NA	many	TGCGCCAGCAGCCAAGTGGTAGGGGTGTTTGACATTCAGTACTTC	CASSQVVGVFDIQYF
TRBV6-5	TRBJ2-3	TRBD2	NA	TGTGCCAGCAGTTACGCTACACTAGCGGGGGGTACAGATACGCAGTATTTT	CASSYATLAGGTDTQYF
TRBV7-2	TRBJ1-6	NA	NA	TGTGCCAGCAGCTTAGGCAGGGGCCATAATTCACCCCTCCACTTT	CASSLGRGHNSPLHF
TRBV6-1	TRBJ2-1	NA	NA	TGTGCCAGCAGTCTCCACTCCCCGAGCTCCTACAATGAGCAGTTCTTC	CASSLHSPSSYNEQFF
TRBV20-1	TRBJ2-1	NA	many	TGCAGTGCTCGGTTGAATGAGCAGTTCTTC	CSARLNEQFF
TRBV6-1	TRBJ2-7	NA	NA	TGTGCCAGCAGTGCCCCGGTCTCCTACGAGCAGTACTTC	CASSAPVSYEQYF
TRBV3-1	TRBJ1-5	NA	few	TGTGCCAGCAGCCAGTATCCCACGAGCAATCAGCCCCAGCATTTT	CASSQYPTSNQPQHF
TRBV20-1	TRBJ2-7	NA	few	TGCAGTGCTAGAGTCCCGGGTATCTCCTACGAGCAGTACTTC	CSARVPGISYEQYF
TRBV5-1	TRBJ2-5	NA	many	TGCGCCAGCAGCTTTCAAGGGACTGAGACCCAGTACTTC	CASSFQGTETQYF
TRBV11-2	TRBJ1-5	TRBD1	few	TGTGCCAGCAGCTTGGGGACAGGGACGCGCCTAGGCAATCAGCCCCAGCATTTT	CASSLGTGTRLGNQPQHF
TRBV6-2/TRBV6-3	TRBJ1-2	NA	few	TGTGCCAGCAGTTCCCCCGCGCAGGGACACTATGGCTACACCTTC	CASSSPAQGHYGYTF
TRBV7-8	TRBJ2-1	TRBD2	NA	TGTGCCAGCAGCACCGGACTAGCGGTAAAAGGTGAGCAGTTCTTC	CASSTGLAVKGEQFF
TRBV7-8	TRBJ1-3	NA	NA	TGTGCCAGCAGCGTTGGCCTGGCTGGAAACACCATATATTTT	CASSVGLAGNTIYF
TRBV7-2	TRBJ2-5	NA	NA	TGTGCCAGCACCCTCACCAGCTATTGGGTGGAGACCCAGTACTTC	CASTLTSYWVETQYF
TRBV12-3/TRBV12-4	TRBJ1-5	NA	NA	TGTGCCAGCAGTGAAACTCCGAGGGGCAATCAGCCCCAGCATTTT	CASSETPRGNQPQHF
TRBV5-1	TRBJ2-1	TRBD2	NA	TGCGCCAGCAGCCGGATTACTAGCGGGGGGGCTGGTGAGCAGTTCTTC	CASSRITSGGAGEQFF
TRBV7-2	TRBJ1-1	TRBD1	NA	TGTGCCAGCAGCTTCAGACAGGGGAACACTGAAGCTTTCTTT	CASSFRQGNTEAFF
TRBV5-4	TRBJ1-1	TRBD1	NA	TGTGCCAGCAGCTCTGGGACAGGATCGAACACTGAAGCTTTCTTT	CASSSGTGSNTEAFF
TRBV7-2	TRBJ2-2	NA	NA	TGTGCCAGCAGCAAGACAGCGAACACCGGGGAGCTGTTTTTT	CASSKTANTGELFF
TRBV5-1	TRBJ2-1	NA	NA	TGCGCCAGCAGCCGCGAGGGGGGCTCCTACAATGAGCAGTTCTTC	CASSREGGSYNEQFF
TRBV6-5	TRBJ1-6	NA	few	TGTGCCAGCAGTTACGGGGGACCCTCATCAGAGTCACCCCTCCACTTT	CASSYGGPSSESPLHF
TRBV28	TRBJ2-5	NA	few	TGTGCCAGCAGTTTCCAGAGTTTTATACTCCAAGAGACCCAGTACTTC	CASSFQSFILQETQYF
TRBV7-3	TRBJ2-3	NA	few	TGTGCCAGCAGCATAAACGGAGTCACAGATACGCAGTATTTT	CASSINGVTDTQYF
TRBV20-1	TRBJ1-4	NA	NA	TGCAGTGCTTTACAAAATGAAAAACTGTTTTTT	CSALQNEKLFF